Below are 20 T cell receptor beta chains sequenced from a single sample in a study of T cell repertoires in cytomegalovirus infection. Which antigens these TCRs recognize remains unknown. TCRdb re-called the reads with MiXCR, one entry per CDR3 protein. The top ten clones hold around 15% of a sample with about 900,000 distinct CDR3 sequences, approximately 31% of them seen once. Sequencing was performed on cultured CD8+ T cells from PBMCs, taken from culture after CMV antigen stimulation. These receptors originate from a human donor in good health (CMV status not recorded). Some clones in this sample may be carry-over from other donors' samples.

This clonotype was seen more than once but under ten times. V gene TRBV7-6 combines with J gene TRBJ2-3, with D perhaps matching TRBD1 (6 bases). Between the trimmed V and J ends, which lost 7 bases and 4 bases, there was a span of 12 bases. CDR1 and CDR2 from the germline V gene are SGHVS and FNYEAQ. The CDR3 length is 13 residues. This CDR3 reads CASTPDSADTQYF. In DNA form, the CDR3 reads TGTGCCAGCACCCCGGACAGTGCAGATACGCAGTATTTT. Combining the CDR3 with reference TRBV7-6 and TRBJ2-3 gives the whole variable domain GAGVSQSPRYKVTKRGQDVALRCDPISGHVSLYWYRQALGQGPEFLTYFNYEAQQDKSGLPNDRFSAERPEGSISTLTIQRTEQRDSAMYRCASTPDSADTQYFGPGTRLTVL.

This clonotype was recorded a few times. V is TRBV6-1 and J is TRBJ1-1; D possibly corresponds to TRBD1 (5 bases). Germline lookup yields CDR1 MNHNS and CDR2 SASEGT. This CDR3 is built from 14 residues. V lost 7 bases, J lost 4 bases, and 16 bases lay in between. The chain's CDR3 is CASKSDSLGTEAFF. The CDR3 nucleotides are TGTGCCAGCAAAAGCGACAGTCTGGGCACTGAAGCTTTCTTT.

The J gene is TRBJ1-1, the V gene TRBV7-2, with a weak D call TRBD1 (5 bases). The CDR3 loop spans 13 amino acids. V was clipped by 4 bases and J by 7 bases, with 13 bases between them. Germline V gives CDR1 SGHTA, CDR2 FQGNSA. CDR3 nucleotide sequence: TGTGCCAGCAGCTCGCCTCGGGACCTTGAAGCTTTCTTT. Encoded protein: CASSSPRDLEAFF.

This clonotype was found a few times. The CDR3 DNA is TGTGCCAGCAGCTTGTCCGGGGGACCTGGAAACACCATATATTTT. Its translation is CASSLSGGPGNTIYF. J is TRBJ1-3 and V is TRBV7-6, with D possibly matching TRBD1 (5 bases). With 3 bases removed from V and 2 bases from J, the gap between germline ends came to 11 bases. The CDR3 loop spans 15 amino acids. CDR1 is SGHVS and CDR2 is FNYEAQ in the germline V gene.

This clonotype was picked up a small number of times. The J gene is TRBJ1-6, the V gene TRBV4-3; D possibly corresponds to TRBD1 (5 bases). The CDR3 loop spans 15 amino acids. Germline V gene lookup returns CDR1 LGHNA and CDR2 YSLEER. Trimming cost V 4 bases and J 6 bases, with 13 bases left between them. CDR3 loop: CASSPLEGLNSPLHF. The DNA for the CDR3 is TGCGCCAGCAGCCCCCTGGAGGGACTTAATTCACCCCTCCACTTT.

This clonotype occurred a few times. Written as DNA, the CDR3 is TGTGCCAGCAGTCCCCGGGACAGGGGGCGCTACGAGCAGTACTTC. Its protein product is CASSPRDRGRYEQYF. The chain carries TRBV12-3 or TRBV12-4 and TRBJ2-7, with TRBD1 matching over 12 bases. The V segment lost 5 bases and the J segment 3 bases; nucleotides outside the gene matches: 5. This CDR3 region has 15 residues.

This clonotype was found a few times. This chain joins TRBV5-1 and TRBJ2-3; TRBD2 is a possible D gene (5 bases). CDR3 length equals 15 residues. Germline lookup yields CDR1 SGHRS and CDR2 YFSETQ. With 1 base removed from V and 5 bases from J, the gap between germline ends came to 14 bases. The DNA of the CDR3 is TGCGCCAGCAGCTTGTTGTGGATCCGGGGAGATACGCAGTATTTT. Protein product: CASSLLWIRGDTQYF.

This sequence joins TRBV7-9 and TRBJ2-1; 12 bases agree with TRBD2. Germline CDR1 is SEHNR and CDR2 is FQNEAQ (reference sequence). The V and J ends lost 3 bases and 4 bases, in that order; junction bases with no gene match: 7. The CDR3 is made up of 17 amino acids. The CDR3 protein is CASSFGLAGPKYNEQFF. CDR3 bases: TGTGCCAGCAGCTTCGGACTAGCGGGGCCGAAGTACAATGAGCAGTTCTTC. Together with reference TRBV7-9 and TRBJ2-1, the CDR3 gives the full variable domain: DTGVSQNPRHKITKRGQNVTFRCDPISEHNRLYWYRQTLGQGPEFLTYFQNEAQLEKSRLLSDRFSAERPKGSFSTLEIQRTEQGDSAMYLCASSFGLAGPKYNEQFFGPGTRLTVL.

This clonotype was observed at least ten times. The rearrangement links TRBV7-6 to TRBJ1-1; no definite D call. Germline lookup yields CDR1 SGHVS and CDR2 FNYEAQ. CDR3 length: 13 amino acids. Trimming shortened V by 7 bases and J by 4 bases, and 13 bases separated the two germline ends. The DNA of the CDR3 is TGTGCCAGCATCCTTGAGCCGGGCACTGAAGCTTTCTTT. This sequence encodes CASILEPGTEAFF.

This clonotype was observed a handful of times. The V call is TRBV7-2, the J call TRBJ2-7, with 8 bases identical to TRBD1. V gave up 6 bases and J gave up 5 bases; unmatched junction bases: 9. Germline lookup yields CDR1 SGHTA and CDR2 FQGNSA. The CDR3 runs to 14 residues. The CDR3 region is CASSIRDRTDEQYF. For the CDR3, the DNA is TGTGCCAGCAGTATCCGGGACAGGACGGACGAGCAGTACTTC.

This chain joins TRBV27 and TRBJ1-4; 9 positions agree with TRBD1. The germline gives CDR1 MNHEY, CDR2 SMNVEV (reference sequence). With V trimmed by 5 bases and J by 7 bases, 5 bases remained unmatched. This CDR3 region has 14 residues. DNA of the CDR3: TGTGCCAGCAGTCACAGACAGGGGGGTGAAAAACTGTTTTTT. Its protein is CASSHRQGGEKLFF.

This rearrangement joins TRBV20-1 to TRBJ2-5; D gene ambiguous. The CDR3 has 17 amino acids. Germline V gene lookup returns CDR1 DFQATT and CDR2 SNEGSKA (reference sequence). V was cut by 1 base and J by 0 bases, with 18 bases left in between. Here the CDR3 DNA reads TGCAGTGCTAGAGGGCTAACAGAGGATACGTACCAAGAGACCCAGTACTTC. It specifies CSARGLTEDTYQETQYF.

The chain carries TRBV28 and TRBJ1-5; D remains ambiguous. Germline V gene sequence: CDR1 MDHEN, CDR2 SYDVKM. V was pared by 7 bases and J by 0 bases, with 16 bases between. The CDR3 consists of 16 residues. CDR3 DNA sequence: TGTGCCAGCATCGGCAAGGAGGCTTATAGCAATCAGCCCCAGCATTTT. This gives the protein CASIGKEAYSNQPQHF.

V usage is TRBV7-6 and J usage is TRBJ2-2; 8 bases fit TRBD2. The CDR3 has 18 amino acids. The J segment lost 5 bases and the V segment lost 1 base, leaving 12 bases of the junction unmatched. In germline, CDR1 is SGHVS, CDR2 FNYEAQ. The CDR3 loop is CASSLDPLKTSETGELFF. CDR3 nucleotide sequence: TGTGCCAGCAGCTTAGACCCCTTGAAGACTAGCGAGACCGGGGAGCTGTTTTTT.

The rearrangement joins TRBV6-5 to TRBJ2-7; 10 bases are shared with TRBD2. Germline V gene sequence: CDR1 MNHEY, CDR2 SVGAGI. CDR3 length: 14 amino acids. The V segment lost 5 bases and the J segment 5 bases; nucleotides outside the gene matches: 6. This chain's CDR3 is CASSQRGGRNEQYF. In DNA form, the CDR3 reads TGTGCCAGCAGTCAGCGGGGGGGCCGGAACGAGCAGTACTTC.

This chain links TRBV20-1 with TRBJ1-6, with D maybe TRBD1 (6 bases). V shed 5 bases and J shed 5 bases, with 16 bases lying between them. Germline lookup yields CDR1 DFQATT and CDR2 SNEGSKA (reference sequence). CDR3 length: 15 residues. CDR3 coding DNA: TGCAGTGCTTCTAACAGGGAGGGCCATAATTCACCCCTCCACTTT. It yields the protein CSASNREGHNSPLHF.

This clonotype was detected only a few times. The chain carries TRBV5-6 and TRBJ1-2; 7 nucleotides line up with TRBD1. J gave up 1 base and V 5 bases, and 11 bases lay outside the gene matches. The CDR3 consists of 16 residues. Germline V gives CDR1 SGHDT, CDR2 YYEEEE. CDR3 amino acids: CASRDRKAPFNYGYTF. The CDR3, as DNA: TGTGCCAGCAGGGACAGGAAAGCCCCATTTAACTATGGCTACACCTTC.

This clonotype has a handful of counts. The chain uses TRBV12-3 or TRBV12-4 and TRBJ2-2, with D perhaps TRBD1 or TRBD2 (5 bases each). The ends were cut back, 3 bases at V and 5 bases at J, with 22 bases in the middle. This CDR3 comprises 18 residues. As DNA, the CDR3 is TGTGCCAGCAGTTTCTACCCCCAGGGCGCGTCGGGAACCGGGGAGCTGTTTTTT. Its translation: CASSFYPQGASGTGELFF.

The genes are TRBV10-3 and TRBJ2-7; D tentatively fits TRBD1 or TRBD2 (5 bases each). Germline-derived CDR1 and CDR2 are ENHRY and SYGVKD. The V end was cut by 7 bases, the J end by 3 bases, with 13 bases between. The CDR3 is made up of 13 amino acids. The CDR3 reads CAIKPGPRYEQYV. The CDR3 nucleotides are TGTGCCATCAAACCGGGACCCCGCTACGAGCAGTACGTC.

In its sample, this clonotype was seen a few times. The chain carries TRBV7-9 and TRBJ1-2; 10 nucleotides match TRBD1. This CDR3 spans 13 amino acids. V trimming: 5 bases; J trimming: 8 bases; junction bases outside the gene matches: 5. Germline CDR1 reads SEHNR; CDR2 reads FQNEAQ (reference sequence). The CDR3 DNA reads as TGTGCCAGCAGCCCTGGGACAGGGGAAGGCTACACCTTC. As protein: CASSPGTGEGYTF.